These 32 T cell receptor beta chains were all obtained from the same sample, sequenced in a study of T cells in Graves' hyperthyroidism and ophthalmopathy. Regions amplified from RNA transcripts were the TCR beta CDR3 regions. In the first-round RT-PCR of the TCR CDR3, the HTBI primer set was used. TCRdb called the multiplex PCR reads again in MiXCR, with one record for every CDR3 protein. The repertoire consists of fewer than 550,000 distinct CDR3 sequences, with roughly a quarter occurring once and the leading ten covering around 11%. The specimen sequenced was blood. The receptors derive from a woman in her thirties with Graves' ophthalmopathy.

The J gene is TRBJ2-5, the V gene TRBV18, with 7 bases matching TRBD1. J was trimmed by 3 bases and V by 4 bases; bases with no gene match: 5. The CDR3 totals 14 residues. CDR1 and CDR2 from the germline V gene are KGHSH and LQKENI. The CDR3 DNA sequence: TGTGCCAGCTCACAGGGGACAGTAGAAGAGACCCAGTACTTC. This gives the protein CASSQGTVEETQYF.

This chain's CDR3 is CASSSGQTQETQYF. The DNA for the CDR3 is TGTGCCAGCAGCTCCGGACAGACCCAAGAGACCCAGTACTTC. V gene TRBV5-5 combines with J gene TRBJ2-5, with D perhaps matching TRBD1 (6 bases). This CDR3 contains 14 residues. From germline, CDR1 is SGHKS and CDR2 YYEKEE (reference sequence). Trimming removed 3 bases from V and 1 base from J, with 10 bases in between.

The chain recombines TRBV6-1 with TRBJ1-2, with no clear D. V was shortened by 2 bases and J by 2 bases, with 9 bases between the two germline ends. The CDR3 runs 14 residues. Germline V gene lookup returns CDR1 MNHNS and CDR2 SASEGT. The CDR3 nucleotides are TGTGCCAGCAGTGAATATTCGGAGAACTATGGCTACACCTTC. This translates into CASSEYSENYGYTF.

This clonotype was picked up many times. The V gene is TRBV12-3 or TRBV12-4, the J gene TRBJ2-6; D tentatively fits TRBD1 or TRBD2 (5 bases each). This CDR3 has 16 residues. V lost 4 bases, J lost 1 base, and 11 bases lay in between. CDR3 residues: CASSWGGWSGANVLTF. The CDR3 DNA reads as TGTGCCAGCAGTTGGGGCGGGTGGTCTGGGGCCAACGTCCTGACTTTC.

This clonotype was detected ten times or more. The V gene is TRBV7-8, the J gene TRBJ2-3, with D maybe TRBD1 (5 bases). The germline V gene encodes CDR1 SGHVS and CDR2 FQNEAQ. This CDR3 region has 14 residues. Trimming removed 6 bases from V and 1 base from J, with 11 bases in between. CDR3 in amino acids: CASRLGQGTDTQYF. CDR3 nucleotide sequence: TGTGCCAGCAGACTTGGACAAGGCACAGATACGCAGTATTTT. The full variable domain, rest sourced from reference TRBV7-8 and TRBJ2-3, is GAGVSQSPRYKVAKRGQDVALRCDPISGHVSLFWYQQALGQGPEFLTYFQNEAQLDKSGLPSDRFFAERPEGSVSTLKIQRTQQEDSAVYLCASRLGQGTDTQYFGPGTRLTVL.

This clonotype was seen repeatedly, ten times or more. CDR3: CASRTGTGLLYEQYF. In nucleotides, the CDR3 is TGTGCCAGCAGGACCGGGACAGGGTTACTCTACGAGCAGTACTTC. The chain joins TRBV6-5 to TRBJ2-7; 9 bases line up with TRBD1. The V gene's germline CDR1 is MNHEY and CDR2 SVGAGI. With 6 bases clipped from V and 3 bases from J, the junction kept 9 bases outside the gene matches. This CDR3 region has 15 residues.

This clonotype came up many times. The rearrangement joins TRBV12-3 or TRBV12-4 to TRBJ2-5, with 7 nucleotides matching TRBD2. The CDR3 is made up of 13 amino acids. The trim removed 8 bases at V and 2 bases at J, leaving 5 bases unmatched. Here the CDR3 reads CASLFGGQETQYF. Written as DNA, the CDR3 is TGTGCCAGCCTTTTCGGGGGGCAAGAGACCCAGTACTTC.

This clonotype was observed a few times. The chain links TRBV12-3 or TRBV12-4 to TRBJ2-7, with 7 bases lining up with TRBD2. After removal of 3 bases from V and 3 bases from J, the junction contained 8 bases not matched to a gene. The CDR3 extends over 15 amino acids. In DNA, the CDR3 is TGTGCCAGCAGTTTTCGAGCGGGGTCCTTCTACGAGCAGTACTTC. Residues: CASSFRAGSFYEQYF.

This clonotype was seen ten or more times. The chain joins TRBV29-1 to TRBJ1-1, with 9 nucleotides matching TRBD1. The J segment lost 1 base and the V segment lost 7 bases, leaving 13 bases of the junction unmatched. Per germline, CDR1 SQVTM and CDR2 ANQGSEA. The CDR3 is 16 residues long. CDR3 in DNA: TGCAGCGCAGCGGGACAGGGAGGGGGAAAGAACACTGAAGCTTTCTTT. It encodes CSAAGQGGGKNTEAFF.

This clonotype was observed many times. This sequence joins TRBV20-1 and TRBJ2-5, with 13 bases lining up with TRBD2. Germline lookup yields CDR1 DFQATT and CDR2 SNEGSKA (reference sequence). After removal of 5 bases from V and 2 bases from J, the junction contained 5 bases not matched to a gene. The CDR3 consists of 15 residues. The CDR3 region has the DNA TGCAGTGCTCACTCGGGACTAGCGGGGCAAGAGACCCAGTACTTC. It yields the protein CSAHSGLAGQETQYF.

This clonotype was recorded a few times. A read error may explain this, as a much larger clone is one base away. The rearrangement joins TRBV6-5 to TRBJ1-3; D is ambiguous. CDR1 is MNHEY and CDR2 is SVGAGI in the germline V gene. The CDR3 length is 14 residues. CDR3: CAGSYSGSGNTIYF. The CDR3 DNA sequence: TGTGCCGGCAGTTACTCGGGCTCTGGAAACACCATATATTTT.

This clonotype was observed a few times. CDR3 DNA sequence: TGTGCCAGCACCCCTCAACGGGCCTACCCCAATGGCTACACCTTC. Translation: CASTPQRAYPNGYTF. The rearrangement uses TRBV12-3 or TRBV12-4 and TRBJ1-2; no reliable D call. CDR3 length equals 15 residues. V was trimmed by 7 bases and J by 6 bases, leaving 21 bases between them.

Details on this clonotype: A read error may explain this, as a much larger clone is one base away. V gene TRBV7-6 combines with J gene TRBJ1-1, with 8 bases lining up with TRBD1. The germline CDR1 and CDR2 sequences are SGHVS and FNYEAQ. There are 14 residues in the CDR3. The J segment lost 3 bases and the V segment lost 6 bases, leaving 6 bases of the junction unmatched. CDR3 nucleotides: TGTGCCAGCAGTCCAGGGGGCTGGGACACTGAAGCTTTCTTT. It encodes CASSPGGWDTEAFF.

The chain is built from TRBV6-1 and TRBJ1-1, with 9 bases that match TRBD1. The V and J ends lost 7 bases and 8 bases, in that order; junction bases with no gene match: 5. Germline V gives CDR1 MNHNS, CDR2 SASEGT. This CDR3 spans 12 amino acids. This chain's CDR3 is CASKRTGAEAFF. The CDR3 nucleotides are TGTGCCAGCAAGAGGACAGGGGCCGAAGCTTTCTTT.

This clonotype has ten or more counts. The V gene is TRBV27, the J gene TRBJ2-7; no reliable D call. This CDR3 has 13 amino acids. V was clipped by 4 bases and J by 3 bases, with 10 bases between them. The germline V gene has CDR1 MNHEY and CDR2 SMNVEV (reference sequence). In DNA, the CDR3 is TGTGCCAGCAGTTCCCCGATGAGCTACGAGCAGTACTTC. It translates to CASSSPMSYEQYF.

At least ten counts were recorded for this clonotype. This chain connects TRBV6-1 to TRBJ1-1; no definite D call. Germline CDR1 reads MNHNS; CDR2 reads SASEGT. V was cut by 4 bases and J by 7 bases, with 7 bases left in between. CDR3 length: 11 residues. CDR3 sequence: CASSVWVEAFF. As DNA, the CDR3 is TGTGCCAGCAGTGTCTGGGTTGAAGCTTTCTTT.

A word on this clonotype: The junction and the germline gene differ at one end; a read error may be behind it. The chain combines TRBV7-2 with TRBJ2-2; maybe TRBD2 (6 bases). This CDR3 has 14 residues. CDR1 SGHTA and CDR2 FQGNSA come from the germline V gene. CDR3 bases: TGTGCCAGCAGCGTGGGAGGCGGCACCAGGGAGCTGTTTTTT. This sequence encodes CASSVGGGTRELFF.

This clonotype was seen repeatedly, ten times or more. The chain joins TRBV6-2 or TRBV6-3 to TRBJ1-3; TRBD1 agrees at 9 bases. From germline, CDR1 is MNHEY and CDR2 SVGEGT. The CDR3 runs to 16 residues. The V gene end was trimmed by 6 bases and the J gene end by 1 base; junction bases not matched to a gene: 7. The CDR3 sequence is CASSSDRGSSGNTIYF. Written as DNA, the CDR3 is TGTGCCAGCAGCTCGGACAGGGGTTCTTCTGGAAACACCATATATTTT.

The V call is TRBV5-1, the J call TRBJ1-1, with D possibly being TRBD1 (5 bases). In germline, CDR1 is SGHRS, CDR2 YFSETQ. This CDR3 has 15 residues. V was pared by 4 bases and J by 5 bases, with 18 bases between. The CDR3 loop reads CASSPLSREGTEAFF. The CDR3 nucleotides are TGCGCCAGCAGCCCACTTTCCAGGGAGGGGACTGAAGCTTTCTTT.

This clonotype was observed at least ten times. The V and J genes are TRBV6-1 and TRBJ2-5; 8 nucleotides line up with TRBD2. This CDR3 spans 15 amino acids. Germline lookup yields CDR1 MNHNS and CDR2 SASEGT. V gave up 7 bases and J gave up 5 bases; unmatched junction bases: 12. In nucleotides, the CDR3 is TGTGCCAGCACTCCCACGGGGGGGCCGGGTGAGACCCAGTACTTC. As protein: CASTPTGGPGETQYF.

In this sample, this clonotype turned up a few times. The genes are TRBV12-3 or TRBV12-4 and TRBJ2-7; 7 positions match TRBD1. J lost 6 bases, V lost 4 bases, and 9 bases had no gene match. The CDR3 is made up of 14 amino acids. The CDR3 nucleotides read TGTGCCAGCAGTTGGGACAGTAGAGCCTTCGAGCAGTACTTC. Its translation is CASSWDSRAFEQYF.

This clonotype was detected only a few times. J is TRBJ1-3 and V is TRBV7-2; TRBD1 matches 8 bases. The trim removed 4 bases at V and 7 bases at J, leaving 6 bases unmatched. The CDR3 extends over 14 amino acids. Germline V gives CDR1 SGHTA, CDR2 FQGNSA. CDR3 protein: CASSYEQGGNTIYF. DNA for the CDR3: TGTGCCAGCAGCTATGAACAGGGGGGCAACACCATATATTTT.

This clonotype was counted ten times or more. The CDR3 coding sequence is TGTGCCAGCAGTCCGGGGATTGTCGGGGAGCTGTTTTTT. Encoded protein: CASSPGIVGELFF. This chain connects TRBV12-3 or TRBV12-4 to TRBJ2-2, with D maybe TRBD2 (5 bases). The CDR3 has 13 residues. Trimming left V 5 bases short and J 7 bases short, with 11 bases between.

The rearrangement links TRBV12-3 or TRBV12-4 to TRBJ1-1, with unresolved D. V was pared by 7 bases and J by 1 base, with 16 bases between. The CDR3 contains 15 residues. Here the CDR3 reads CASNFNRRPNTEAFF. The CDR3 DNA follows: TGTGCCAGCAACTTCAATCGCAGGCCGAACACTGAAGCTTTCTTT.

As for this clonotype: One end of the junction is discordant with germline, which a read error may explain. The gene calls are TRBV6-5 and TRBJ1-1; 7 nucleotides line up with TRBD1. The CDR3 covers 16 residues. Germline loops: CDR1 MNHEY, CDR2 SVGAGI. The CDR3 bases are TGTGCCAGCAGTTACGACAGGGTACGCATGAACACTGAAGCTTCCTTT. As protein: CASSYDRVRMNTEASF.

This clonotype was seen ten or more times. The junction and the germline gene differ at one end; a read error may be behind it. The chain links TRBV2 to TRBJ1-5; D gene unclear. The CDR3 spans 14 residues. Germline V CDR1 and CDR2: SNHLY, FYNNEI. DNA of the CDR3: TGCGCCAGCAGTGATCTCCGTTATGGTCAGCCCCAGCATTTT. Amino acid sequence: CASSDLRYGQPQHF.

This clonotype was counted at least ten times. The gene calls are TRBV6-5 and TRBJ1-2, with 7 bases aligning to TRBD1. Germline CDR1 and CDR2: MNHEY and SVGAGI. CDR3 length: 14 amino acids. V lost 2 bases to trimming and J lost 8 bases; unmatched junction nucleotides: 8. For the CDR3, the DNA is TGTGCCAGCAGTTACGCGGGACAGACTGGGGGCTACACCTTC. Protein: CASSYAGQTGGYTF.

At least ten counts were recorded for this clonotype. The chain recombines TRBV7-2 with TRBJ1-2; TRBD1 aligns across 8 bases. V lost 11 bases, J lost 7 bases, and 12 bases stayed unmatched. The CDR3 is 13 residues long. Per the germline V gene, CDR1 is SGHTA and CDR2 is FQGNSA. CDR3 protein: CASAGTGSVGYTF. The CDR3 DNA reads as TGTGCCTCTGCGGGGACAGGTTCGGTTGGCTACACCTTC.

The rearrangement uses TRBV3-1 and TRBJ2-5; perhaps D is TRBD1 or TRBD2 (5 bases each). Trimming left V 4 bases short and J 2 bases short, with 17 bases between. There are 16 residues in the CDR3. Germline V gives CDR1 LGHDT, CDR2 YNNKEL (reference sequence). The CDR3 loop is CASSPRLSGAQETQYF. The CDR3 region has the DNA TGTGCCAGCAGCCCTCGGTTGTCCGGGGCGCAAGAGACCCAGTACTTC.

This clonotype has at least ten counts. The V gene is TRBV20-1, the J gene TRBJ1-2, with 7 bases that match TRBD1. Germline assignment: CDR1 DFQATT and CDR2 SNEGSKA (reference sequence). This CDR3 region has 13 residues. DNA of the CDR3: TGCAGCTCATCTACCCTGGACAGGAATGGCTACACCTTC. Residues: CSSSTLDRNGYTF.

This clonotype was seen more than once but under ten times. A much larger clone lies one base from this, so it may be a read error. The gene calls are TRBV15 and TRBJ2-5; TRBD1 aligns across 7 bases. CDR1 and CDR2 from the germline V gene are LNHNV and YYDKDF (reference sequence). V gave up 4 bases and J gave up 4 bases; unmatched junction bases: 6. This CDR3 contains 14 residues. The CDR3: CATSTINRGETQYF. The DNA for the CDR3 is TGTGCCACCAGCACAATAAACAGGGGAGAGACCCAGTACTTC.

This clonotype was seen many times. J is TRBJ1-5 and V is TRBV2; D not certain. V lost 4 bases to trimming and J lost 6 bases, with 10 bases between them. Germline V CDR1 and CDR2: SNHLY, FYNNEI. The CDR3 runs to 13 residues. CDR3 region: CASSVTGIQPQHF. The CDR3, as DNA: TGTGCCAGCAGTGTTACGGGGATTCAGCCCCAGCATTTT.